The 21 T cell receptor beta chains presented below share a single source sample, sequenced in a study of T cells in Graves' hyperthyroidism and ophthalmopathy. Using RNA transcripts as the source, TCR beta CDR3 regions were amplified. With the HTBI primer set, the TCR CDR3 went through a first round of RT-PCR. One entry per CDR3 protein, called by TCRdb with MiXCR from the multiplex PCR reads. The sample lists 550,000 to 700,000 distinct CDR3 sequences, roughly 14% occurring once. The sequencing input was blood. The receptors were gathered from a woman aged 40 to 50 with Graves' ophthalmopathy.

V usage is TRBV29-1 and J usage is TRBJ2-7, with D possibly matching TRBD1 (6 bases). CDR3 length: 12 amino acids. Trimming stripped 5 bases from V and 7 bases from J, with 15 bases between. The germline CDR1 and CDR2 sequences are SQVTM and ANQGSEA. For the CDR3, the DNA is TGCAGCGTTATACAGGGCTCCGGGGAGCAGTACTTC. Translated, it gives CSVIQGSGEQYF.

This clonotype was found many times. J is TRBJ2-7 and V is TRBV28; TRBD1 is a possible D gene (6 bases). The ends were cut back, 6 bases at V and 4 bases at J, with 16 bases in the middle. The length of the CDR3 is 14 residues. Germline CDR1 MDHEN, CDR2 SYDVKM. CDR3 DNA: TGTGCCAGCAGCGACAGAAACAGGGTTTACGAGCAGTACTTC. Protein sequence: CASSDRNRVYEQYF.

Ten or more counts support this clonotype. The genes are TRBV6-5 and TRBJ2-5; perhaps TRBD2 as D (5 bases). Trimming took 4 bases from V and 1 from J, leaving 10 bases between them. The germline V gene has CDR1 MNHEY and CDR2 SVGAGI. This CDR3 has 14 residues. In nucleotides, the CDR3 is TGTGCCAGCAGTTCCCGGAGCGGCCAAGAGACCCAGTACTTC. It translates to CASSSRSGQETQYF.

This clonotype was detected ten times or more. The chain links TRBV6-5 to TRBJ2-7; TRBD2 is a possible D gene (5 bases). The CDR3 extends over 12 amino acids. Germline assignment: CDR1 MNHEY and CDR2 SVGAGI. Trimming took off 10 bases at V and 7 bases at J, with 17 bases between the two ends. CDR3 DNA sequence: TGTGCCACGACTCCGTTACGGGGAGAGCAGTACTTC. Protein: CATTPLRGEQYF.

There are a few counts of this clonotype. The chain couples TRBV27 to TRBJ2-7, with 7 nucleotides matching TRBD2. The CDR3 runs 13 residues. The germline CDR1 and CDR2 sequences are MNHEY and SMNVEV (reference sequence). The V gene end was trimmed by 10 bases and the J gene end by 3 bases; junction bases not matched to a gene: 9. CDR3 DNA sequence: TGTGCCAACAGCGGGGTTTGGGGCTACGAGCAGTACTTC. Amino acid sequence: CANSGVWGYEQYF.

With respect to this clonotype: A much bigger clone sits one base away, suggesting this may be a read error. V usage is TRBV6-5 and J usage is TRBJ1-6, with 7 positions matching TRBD1. Germline CDR1 is MNHEY and CDR2 is SVGAGI. This CDR3 is 13 amino acids long. Trimming at V came to 4 bases and at J to 8 bases, leaving 2 bases not matched to a gene. The CDR3, as DNA: TGTGCCAGCAGTTCAGGGGGGGATTCACCCCTCCACTTT. As protein: CASSSGGDSPLHF.

The J gene is TRBJ2-7, the V gene TRBV11-2, with unresolved D. The V and J ends lost 0 bases and 3 bases respectively, with 9 bases between them. The CDR3 consists of 14 residues. From germline, CDR1 is SGHAT and CDR2 FQNNGV. The CDR3 region has the DNA TGTGCCAGCAGCTTAGAAGGGCAGATCTACGAGCAGTACTTC. Translation: CASSLEGQIYEQYF.

This clonotype was observed many times. J is TRBJ2-7 and V is TRBV28, with 10 bases identical to TRBD1. Germline loops: CDR1 MDHEN, CDR2 SYDVKM. The CDR3 length is 15 residues. Trimming took 6 bases from V and 6 from J; bases not matched to a gene: 11. CDR3 region: CASRSTGTGVAEQYF. In DNA form, the CDR3 reads TGTGCCAGCAGGTCTACCGGGACAGGGGTGGCCGAGCAGTACTTC.

This clonotype has ten or more counts. The chain couples TRBV12-3 or TRBV12-4 to TRBJ1-3; TRBD1 aligns across 8 bases. V lost 4 bases to trimming and J lost 3 bases; unmatched junction nucleotides: 5. The CDR3 covers 15 residues. The CDR3 spells CASSSGGTGGNTIYF. As DNA, the CDR3 is TGTGCCAGCAGTTCAGGGGGCACGGGTGGAAACACCATATATTTT.

As to this clonotype: An end of the junction differs from the germline gene, which may be a read error. Here the CDR3 DNA reads TGCGCCAGCAGCTCCGGAGTCACCGGGGAGCTGGTTTTT. Translated, it gives CASSSGVTGELVF. V gene TRBV5-1 combines with J gene TRBJ2-2; D might be TRBD2 (5 bases). There are 13 residues in the CDR3. Germline-derived CDR1 and CDR2 are SGHRS and YFSETQ.

This clonotype occurred many times. The chain recombines TRBV7-9 with TRBJ2-7; TRBD1 matches at 10 bases. Germline CDR1 reads SEHNR; CDR2 reads FQNEAQ (reference sequence). J was trimmed by 6 bases and V by 5 bases; bases with no gene match: 4. The CDR3 loop spans 13 amino acids. CDR3 nucleotides: TGTGCCAGCAGCGGACAGGGGGGGGCCGAGCAGTACTTC. Translated, it gives CASSGQGGAEQYF.

Here the CDR3 DNA reads TGTGCCAGCAGGGAGGGGACAGGGACTGGAAACACCATATATTTT. Its protein is CASREGTGTGNTIYF. The chain is built from TRBV6-1 and TRBJ1-3; 9 bases fit TRBD1. The trim removed 6 bases at V and 2 bases at J, leaving 5 bases unmatched. The germline gives CDR1 MNHNS, CDR2 SASEGT. The CDR3 spans 15 residues.

This clonotype was detected ten times or more. The chain has TRBV28 and TRBJ1-2; TRBD1 might be the D (5 bases). The CDR3 contains 13 residues. Trimming took 3 bases from V and 7 from J, leaving 12 bases between them. The germline CDR1 and CDR2 sequences are MDHEN and SYDVKM. CDR3 loop: CASSFPGTSGYTF. The CDR3 DNA follows: TGTGCCAGCAGTTTCCCGGGGACTTCTGGCTACACCTTC.

This clonotype was seen repeatedly, ten times or more. The chain links TRBV5-6 to TRBJ1-2; no clear D gene. The CDR3 has 17 amino acids. V lost 0 bases and J lost 5, with 20 bases in between. Per the germline V gene, CDR1 is SGHDT and CDR2 is YYEEEE. The CDR3 region is CASSLVFQASPSYGYTF. DNA of the CDR3: TGTGCCAGCAGCTTGGTATTCCAGGCGTCCCCGTCGTATGGCTACACCTTC.

This clonotype was detected only a few times. The rearrangement uses TRBV24-1 and TRBJ1-1; D unresolved. The length of the CDR3 is 12 residues. Trimming removed 3 bases at V and 7 bases at J, with 8 bases between. CDR1 is KGHDR and CDR2 is SFDVKD in the germline V gene. CDR3 coding DNA: TGTGCCACCAGTGATGCGGGGTTTGAAGCTTTCTTT. It codes for CATSDAGFEAFF.

This clonotype was seen ten or more times. This chain uses TRBV6-1 with TRBJ1-1; no firm D call. CDR1 is MNHNS, CDR2 SASEGT, per germline. V was shortened by 4 bases and J by 1 base, with 10 bases between the two germline ends. The CDR3 runs to 14 residues. CDR3 sequence reads: CASSAIGRNTEAFF. In DNA form, the CDR3 reads TGTGCCAGCAGTGCTATTGGACGGAACACTGAAGCTTTCTTT.

The DNA for the CDR3 is TGTGCCTCAACAGGGGAGGCTGGGGCCAACGTCCTGACTTTC. It encodes CASTGEAGANVLTF. The chain combines TRBV30 with TRBJ2-6, with D possibly TRBD1 on 7 matching bases. The germline CDR1 and CDR2 sequences are GTSNPN and SVGIG (reference sequence). V was trimmed by 7 bases and J by 2 bases, leaving 12 bases between them. The CDR3 is 14 amino acids. The full variable domain, with the rest looked up from reference TRBV30 and TRBJ2-6, is SQTIHQWPATLVQPVGSPLSLECTVEGTSNPNLYWYRQAAGRGLQLLFYSVGIGQISSEVPQNLSASRPQDRQFILSSKKLLLSDSGFYLCASTGEAGANVLTFGAGSRLTVL.

The gene calls are TRBV5-1 and TRBJ2-7; possibly TRBD1 for D (5 bases). CDR3 length: 12 amino acids. In germline, CDR1 is SGHRS, CDR2 YFSETQ. V was clipped by 4 bases and J by 5 bases, with 10 bases between them. The CDR3 nucleotides are TGCGCCAGCAGCATCGACAGAAACGAGCAGTACTTC. This codes for CASSIDRNEQYF. The full variable domain, its missing parts supplied by reference TRBV5-1 and TRBJ2-7, is KAGVTQTPRYLIKTRGQQVTLSCSPISGHRSVSWYQQTPGQGLQFLFEYFSETQRNKGNFPGRFSGRQFSNSRSEMNVSTLELGDSALYLCASSIDRNEQYFGPGTRLTVT.

This chain links TRBV6-1 with TRBJ2-5; TRBD2 matches 11 bases. In germline, CDR1 is MNHNS, CDR2 SASEGT. V shed 6 bases, J shed 0 bases, and the junction held 6 bases outside the gene matches. The CDR3 is made up of 16 amino acids. Here the CDR3 reads CASSGQLAGDQETQYF. CDR3 DNA: TGTGCCAGCAGCGGACAACTAGCGGGGGACCAAGAGACCCAGTACTTC.

This clonotype was detected many times. The final CDR3 position lacks the conserved phenylalanine or tryptophan, pointing to a likely read error. CDR3 in DNA: TGTGCCAGCAGTTTTACGGGCAGGGTCCCTGAAGCTTTCCTT. Translated: CASSFTGRVPEAFL. This chain joins TRBV12-3 or TRBV12-4 and TRBJ1-1; TRBD1 is a possible D gene (5 bases). This CDR3 spans 14 amino acids. The ends were cut back, 3 bases at V and 6 bases at J, with 14 bases in the middle.

The chain has TRBV15 and TRBJ2-2; maybe TRBD2 (5 bases). CDR3 length: 15 residues. Trimming removed 5 bases at V and 1 base at J, with 11 bases between. Germline V gene data show CDR1 as LNHNV and CDR2 as YYDKDF (reference sequence). This CDR3 is CATSVSSLNTGELFF. The CDR3, as DNA: TGTGCCACCAGCGTCTCTAGCCTGAACACCGGGGAGCTGTTTTTT.